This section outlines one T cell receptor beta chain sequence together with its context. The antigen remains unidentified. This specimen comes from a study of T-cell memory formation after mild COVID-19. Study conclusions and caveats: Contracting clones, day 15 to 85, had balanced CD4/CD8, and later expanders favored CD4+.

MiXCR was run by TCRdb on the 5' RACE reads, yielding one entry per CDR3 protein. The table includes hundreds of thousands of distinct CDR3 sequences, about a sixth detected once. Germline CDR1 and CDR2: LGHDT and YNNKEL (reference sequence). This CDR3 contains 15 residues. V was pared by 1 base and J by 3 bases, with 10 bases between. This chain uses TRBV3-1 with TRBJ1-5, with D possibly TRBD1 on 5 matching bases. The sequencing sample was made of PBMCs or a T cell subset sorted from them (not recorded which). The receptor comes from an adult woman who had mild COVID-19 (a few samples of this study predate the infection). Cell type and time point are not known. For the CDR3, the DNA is TGTGCCAGCAGCCAAGTATGGGGACTCAATCAGCCCCAGCATTTT. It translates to CASSQVWGLNQPQHF.